This is a list of T cell receptor beta chains from one sample in a study of T cell responses to AZD1222 COVID-19 vaccine. TCRdb's table, derived via immunoSEQ multiplex PCR, lists solely in-frame clones and lacks some. The top ten clones hold 2.5% to 4% of a sample with about 78,000 clones, about nine tenths of them seen once. The specimen comprised peripheral blood, sampled 28 days after the second AZD1222 dose. Source of these receptors: an adult who received the AZD1222 COVID-19 vaccine. Each CDR3 is given without its conserved first and last residue. A D gene is named only where the DNA matches it firmly. Some rows mark clone size as missing; the rest say once, few, many or name a class of expanded clone.

-	TRBV19	TRBJ1-4	-	ASSRTEKREKLF
-	TRBV2	TRBJ1-4	-	ASMDEKLF
-	TRBV7-9	TRBJ1-2	TRBD1	ASSLGTGQGGYT
-	TRBV7-9	TRBJ1-1	-	ASSLRRNTEAF
-	TRBV7-2	TRBJ2-7	TRBD1	ASSDRVAYEQY
-	TRBV28	TRBJ1-2	-	ASRREYEGGYT
-	TRBV4-1	TRBJ1-2	-	ASSLQGLPGYT
-	TRBV19	TRBJ2-2	TRBD2	ASSSQGLAGANTGELF
-	TRBV7-9	TRBJ1-1	-	ASSVGAAEAF
-	TRBV3-1/TRBV3-2	TRBJ2-2	TRBD1	ASSPWTGLNGELF
once	TRBV30	TRBJ1-3	-	AWSRNTIY
-	TRBV5-4	TRBJ1-3	-	ASSLAGLRGNTIY
-	TRBV19	TRBJ1-1	-	ASSRTGNTEAF
-	TRBV29-1	TRBJ2-7	TRBD1	SVEGQGKGEQY
-	TRBV19	TRBJ1-1	TRBD1	ATEETGTLTEAF
-	TRBV12-5	TRBJ2-7	-	ASGLWRVSVPPKYEQY
-	TRBV20-1	TRBJ1-2	-	SAPKPDGYT
-	TRBV9	TRBJ2-2	-	ASSPTAHRYTGELF
-	TRBV19	TRBJ2-7	-	ASSIATHSYEQY
-	TRBV7-9	TRBJ2-7	-	ASSFTAGLEQY
-	TRBV2	TRBJ2-7	-	ASSSTLLTYEQY
-	TRBV5-1	TRBJ2-7	TRBD1	ASSVRDSSSYEQY
few	TRBV3-1/TRBV3-2	TRBJ1-6	TRBD1	ASSQASGQAEDFH